What follows is one TCR beta chain and its context. The data derive from a study of blood T cell repertoires in COVID-19. The authors' processing: The authors estimated nucleated cell counts from reference gene primer amplification. The method was immunoSEQ multiplex PCR; TCRdb's version includes in-frame clones alone and lacks a portion of them. V and J calls and clone size come straight from that table; D and trimming were deduced from the DNA. Of hundreds of thousands of clones listed, 75% to 90% were seen once; the top ten hold roughly 0.69%. The clonotype was recovered from a man aged 40-49 years with acute or convalescent COVID-19. The sample comprised peripheral blood.

As DNA, the CDR3 is TGTGCCAGCAGTTTCACAGGGACCGCCGAGCAGTACTTC. Its translation: CASSFTGTAEQYF. The chain is built from TRBV27 and TRBJ2-7; perhaps TRBD1 as D (6 bases). Trimming took 3 bases from V and 6 from J, leaving 12 bases between them. CDR3 length: 13 amino acids. From germline, CDR1 is MNHEY and CDR2 SMNVEV (reference sequence).